A single sample gave rise to the 30 T cell receptor beta chains below, sequenced in a study of molecular identifiers for immune sequencing clone quantification. TCRdb re-called the PCR reads through MiXCR, storing one row per CDR3 protein. The sample holds more than 550,000 distinct CDR3 sequences; about 25% are singletons and the top ten take approximately 0.75%. Material for sequencing was naive CD8+ T cells from blood, with Jurkat cell RNA spiked in. This sample's subset: FACS-sorted CD8+CD4-CCR7+CD45RA+ naive T cells. These receptors all stem from a human donor in good health. Some libraries in this study had Jurkat cell RNA spiked in.

The gene calls are TRBV6-5 and TRBJ2-2; unclear D gene. Germline lookup yields CDR1 MNHEY and CDR2 SVGAGI. The V end was cut by 4 bases, the J end by 2 bases, with 14 bases between. This CDR3 is built from 16 residues. The CDR3, as DNA: TGTGCCAGCAGTTTTACCGACCCTATAAACACCGGGGAGCTGTTTTTT. Translating gives CASSFTDPINTGELFF.

The gene calls are TRBV7-9 and TRBJ2-7, with D tentatively TRBD2 (5 bases). CDR1 and CDR2 (germline): SEHNR, FQNEAQ (reference sequence). V shed 1 base and J shed 7 bases, with 11 bases lying between them. CDR3 length: 13 residues. CDR3 in amino acids: CASSLVSGLEQYF. Here the CDR3 DNA reads TGTGCCAGCAGCTTAGTTTCGGGGTTGGAGCAGTACTTC.

This clonotype has just a few counts. This chain connects TRBV6-1 to TRBJ2-5; a weak D match, TRBD1 (6 bases). V was clipped by 5 bases and J by 4 bases, with 14 bases between them. The germline gives CDR1 MNHNS, CDR2 SASEGT. The CDR3 runs to 14 residues. The CDR3 bases are TGTGCCAGCAGTCCGCCGGACAGAGGAGAGACCCAGTACTTC. Residues: CASSPPDRGETQYF.

The chain joins TRBV19 to TRBJ1-5; 12 bases agree with TRBD1. After removal of 5 bases from V and 9 bases from J, the junction contained 11 bases not matched to a gene. Germline CDR1 reads LNHDA; CDR2 reads SQIVND (reference sequence). The CDR3 runs to 16 residues. CDR3 region: CASSHPGQGAVWPQHF. The CDR3 region has the DNA TGTGCCAGTAGTCACCCGGGACAGGGGGCGGTTTGGCCCCAGCATTTT.

The table lists this clonotype with many counts. The J gene is TRBJ2-4, the V gene TRBV6-5; D is unresolved. The CDR3 spans 12 residues. Germline-derived CDR1 and CDR2 are MNHEY and SVGAGI. This CDR3 reads CASRGVKNIQYF. DNA for the CDR3: TGTGCTAGTCGTGGTGTCAAAAACATTCAGTACTTC.

The chain has TRBV28 and TRBJ1-5; 7 nucleotides line up with TRBD1. Germline trimming cut 6 bases from V and 5 bases from J; bases unmatched to any gene: 7. This CDR3 is 14 amino acids long. CDR1 and CDR2 from the germline V gene are MDHEN and SYDVKM. The CDR3 loop reads CASSPGTVYQPQHF. The CDR3 nucleotides read TGTGCCAGCAGCCCTGGGACAGTCTATCAGCCCCAGCATTTT.

Many counts were recorded for this clonotype. This chain joins TRBV7-2 and TRBJ1-1, with 8 bases matching TRBD1. Germline V gene data show CDR1 as SGHTA and CDR2 as FQGNSA. V dropped 0 bases and J dropped 6; count of bases not matched to a gene: 9. This CDR3 spans 16 amino acids. This CDR3 reads CASSLAGRGQLAEAFF. Written as DNA, the CDR3 is TGTGCCAGCAGCTTAGCGGGCAGGGGGCAATTGGCTGAAGCTTTCTTT. Full variable domain (outside the CDR3, taken from reference TRBV7-2 and TRBJ1-1): GAGVSQSPSNKVTEKGKDVELRCDPISGHTALYWYRQSLGQGLEFLIYFQGNSAPDKSGLPSDRFSAERTGGSVSTLTIQRTQQEDSAVYLCASSLAGRGQLAEAFFGQGTRLTVV.

As to this clonotype: A single base separates this from a much larger clone, so it may be a read error. The chain is built from TRBV7-8 and TRBJ2-7; 11 nucleotides align to TRBD1. This CDR3 has 16 residues. J was trimmed by 2 bases and V by 4 bases; bases with no gene match: 7. Germline assignment: CDR1 SGHVS and CDR2 FQNEAQ. CDR3 coding DNA: TGTGCCAGCAGCTCCCTGGGGACAGGGGGTGCCTACGAGCAGTACTTC. This codes for CASSSLGTGGAYEQYF.

The table lists this clonotype with many counts. The chain joins TRBV6-5 to TRBJ2-3, with D possibly matching TRBD2 (6 bases). Germline assignment: CDR1 MNHEY and CDR2 SVGAGI. The CDR3 runs to 16 residues. The V end was cut by 6 bases, the J end by 2 bases, with 18 bases between. This chain's CDR3 is CASSEGPGLHTDTQYF. The CDR3 DNA reads TGTGCCAGCAGCGAAGGCCCGGGACTGCACACAGATACGCAGTATTTT.

In regard to this clonotype: Compared with germline, one end of the junction differs, possibly owing to a read error. The chain is built from TRBV12-3 or TRBV12-4 and TRBJ2-4; D possibly corresponds to TRBD1 (6 bases). The CDR3 has 15 amino acids. The CDR3 is CVSPGQPLARNIQYF. For the CDR3, the DNA is TGTGTCAGCCCCGGACAGCCTCTAGCCAGAAACATTCAGTACTTC.

About this clonotype itself: Being one base from a much bigger clone, this may be a read error. No conserved phenylalanine or tryptophan ends this CDR3, so it is likely a read error. The rearrangement links TRBV6-5 to TRBJ2-5; D uncertain. The CDR3 length is 12 residues. Germline V CDR1 and CDR2: MNHEY, SVGAGI. Trimming removed 6 bases at V and 4 bases at J, with 9 bases between. CDR3 region: CASSRLGETQYL. For the CDR3, the DNA is TGTGCCAGCAGCCGCCTTGGAGAGACCCAGTACCTC.

This clonotype was picked up many times. The chain combines TRBV7-2 with TRBJ2-6, with TRBD1 matching 7 bases. J gave up 3 bases and V 8 bases, and 13 bases lay outside the gene matches. In germline, CDR1 is SGHTA, CDR2 FQGNSA. This CDR3 has 17 amino acids. The CDR3 DNA reads as TGTGCCAGCCCGCTCGACGAGGGGGCGCTTGGGGCCAACGTCCTGACTTTC. Translating it yields CASPLDEGALGANVLTF.

This clonotype turned up a few times. The chain is built from TRBV15 and TRBJ2-1, with D uncertain. The CDR3 covers 16 residues. The V end was cut by 1 base, the J end by 0 bases, with 10 bases between. Germline CDR1 LNHNV, CDR2 YYDKDF (reference sequence). The CDR3: CATSRASSSSYNEQFF. The CDR3 coding sequence is TGTGCCACCAGCAGAGCCTCCTCATCCTCCTACAATGAGCAGTTCTTC.

J is TRBJ2-7 and V is TRBV19, with D maybe TRBD1 (6 bases). Germline-derived CDR1 and CDR2 are LNHDA and SQIVND (reference sequence). The CDR3 is 13 amino acids. V was cut by 9 bases and J by 1 base, with 13 bases left in between. The CDR3 loop is CASALGHSYEQYF. As DNA, the CDR3 is TGTGCCAGCGCCTTGGGACATTCCTACGAGCAGTACTTC. Full variable domain (outside the CDR3, taken from reference TRBV19 and TRBJ2-7): DGGITQSPKYLFRKEGQNVTLSCEQNLNHDAMYWYRQDPGQGLRLIYYSQIVNDFQKGDIAEGYSVSREKKESFPLTVTSAQKNPTAFYLCASALGHSYEQYFGPGTRLTVT.

This clonotype showed up many times. The J gene is TRBJ2-3, the V gene TRBV7-2; unclear D gene. Germline loops: CDR1 SGHTA, CDR2 FQGNSA. The length of the CDR3 is 14 residues. V dropped 5 bases and J dropped 1 base, with 10 bases sitting between them. The CDR3 loop is CASSRLERTDTQYF. The CDR3 nucleotides are TGTGCCAGCAGCCGTCTAGAACGCACAGATACGCAGTATTTT. Variable domain in full (rest from reference TRBV7-2 and TRBJ2-3): GAGVSQSPSNKVTEKGKDVELRCDPISGHTALYWYRQSLGQGLEFLIYFQGNSAPDKSGLPSDRFSAERTGGSVSTLTIQRTQQEDSAVYLCASSRLERTDTQYFGPGTRLTVL.

The V gene is TRBV4-1, the J gene TRBJ2-3, with TRBD2 matching over 14 bases. The CDR3 is 17 amino acids. V dropped 3 bases and J dropped 5; count of bases not matched to a gene: 7. CDR1 MGHRA and CDR2 YSYEKL come from the germline V gene. CDR3 region: CASSHRLAGGREDTQYF. The CDR3 bases are TGCGCCAGCAGCCACCGACTAGCGGGGGGGCGGGAAGATACGCAGTATTTT.

This clonotype was detected only a few times. V gene TRBV10-3 combines with J gene TRBJ2-5; possibly TRBD2 for D (6 bases). V dropped 3 bases and J dropped 4 bases, with 18 bases sitting between them. The CDR3 sequence is 16 residues long. Germline CDR1 ENHRY, CDR2 SYGVKD. The CDR3 loop is CAISDSGALGGETQYF. As DNA, the CDR3 is TGTGCCATCAGTGACTCCGGGGCCCTGGGAGGAGAGACCCAGTACTTC.

This clonotype was detected ten times or more. V is TRBV12-3 or TRBV12-4 and J is TRBJ2-3, with a possible D match to TRBD2 (5 bases). The length of the CDR3 is 13 residues. V lost 6 bases to trimming and J lost 4 bases, with 11 bases between them. The DNA of the CDR3 is TGTGCCAGCAGGCTAGCAGTGGCAGATACGCAGTATTTT. The encoded protein is CASRLAVADTQYF.

This clonotype was seen repeatedly, ten times or more. This chain uses TRBV5-6 with TRBJ2-7, with 9 nucleotides matching TRBD2. V lost 3 bases to trimming and J lost 0 bases; unmatched junction nucleotides: 7. Germline CDR1 is SGHDT and CDR2 is YYEEEE. The CDR3 runs to 16 residues. The CDR3 is CASSSAGGYVSYEQYF. DNA for the CDR3: TGTGCCAGCAGCTCGGCGGGGGGGTACGTCTCCTACGAGCAGTACTTC.

The chain has TRBV10-2 and TRBJ1-5, with unresolved D. This CDR3 has 12 amino acids. Germline V gene sequence: CDR1 WSHSY, CDR2 SAAADI. V gave up 3 bases and J gave up 7 bases, with 7 bases separating them. Here the CDR3 reads CASSDVLQPQHF. CDR3 coding DNA: TGCGCCAGCAGTGATGTGTTACAGCCCCAGCATTTT.

This clonotype was observed a handful of times. V gene TRBV30 combines with J gene TRBJ1-1; weak D call: TRBD1 (5 bases). Germline CDR1 reads GTSNPN; CDR2 reads SVGIG (reference sequence). The length of the CDR3 is 14 residues. Trimming took 4 bases from V and 0 from J, leaving 12 bases between them. CDR3 in amino acids: CAWMGDSLNTEAFF. DNA for the CDR3: TGTGCCTGGATGGGAGACAGCCTGAACACTGAAGCTTTCTTT.

The rearrangement uses TRBV20-1 and TRBJ2-7; D gene unclear. Germline-derived CDR1 and CDR2 are DFQATT and SNEGSKA (reference sequence). V was cut by 0 bases and J by 6 bases, with 9 bases left in between. The CDR3 totals 12 residues. CDR3 nucleotides: TGCAGTGCTAGAGATGTGAACCCCGAGCAGTACTTC. This gives the protein CSARDVNPEQYF.

The chain carries TRBV7-9 and TRBJ1-6; D not resolved. Germline assignment: CDR1 SEHNR and CDR2 FQNEAQ (reference sequence). This CDR3 is 16 amino acids long. V dropped 5 bases and J dropped 10 bases, with 21 bases sitting between them. CDR3 DNA sequence: TGTGCCAGCAGCCCAAGGACGGACTTCCTATCGTCACCCCTCCACTTT. It encodes CASSPRTDFLSSPLHF.

There are a few counts of this clonotype. This chain joins TRBV11-2 and TRBJ2-1, with TRBD1 matching over 7 bases. Germline CDR1 SGHAT, CDR2 FQNNGV. This CDR3 is 15 amino acids long. The V gene end was trimmed by 6 bases and the J gene end by 8 bases; junction bases not matched to a gene: 13. CDR3 amino acids: CASRLDRERIYEQFF. CDR3 DNA: TGTGCCAGCAGACTAGACAGGGAACGAATCTATGAGCAGTTCTTC.

This clonotype was detected a few times. The chain has TRBV24-1 and TRBJ2-1; the match to TRBD1 covers 7 bases. V lost 7 bases, J lost 8 bases, and 7 bases stayed unmatched. The germline V gene has CDR1 KGHDR and CDR2 SFDVKD. There are 13 residues in the CDR3. The CDR3 spells CATRNRGGDEQFF. For the CDR3, the DNA is TGTGCCACCAGAAATAGAGGGGGCGATGAGCAGTTCTTC.

This clonotype showed up just once. A single base separates this from a much larger clone, so it may be a read error. The chain couples TRBV3-1 to TRBJ1-2; 8 bases line up with TRBD1. The CDR3 has 14 amino acids. Per germline, CDR1 LGHDT and CDR2 YNNKEL (reference sequence). V gave up 4 bases and J gave up 4 bases; unmatched junction bases: 5. This CDR3 reads CASSPDRDFYGYTF. CDR3 DNA: TGTGCCAGCAGCCCGGACAGGGATTTCTATGGCTACACCTTC.

This clonotype came up many times. The chain couples TRBV20-1 to TRBJ2-3, with TRBD2 matching over 10 bases. CDR1 DFQATT and CDR2 SNEGSKA come from the germline V gene (reference sequence). After removal of 1 base from V and 4 bases from J, the junction contained 11 bases not matched to a gene. CDR3 length: 17 residues. The CDR3: CSARVSAGGLIADTQYF. The CDR3 nucleotides are TGCAGTGCTAGAGTCTCAGCGGGGGGGCTTATCGCAGATACGCAGTATTTT.

Turning to this clonotype: A read error is possible here, since a much larger clone lies one base away. The chain combines TRBV5-1 with TRBJ2-3; 7 nucleotides agree with TRBD1. Germline V gene data show CDR1 as SGHRS and CDR2 as YFSETQ. The CDR3 contains 15 residues. The CDR3 DNA is TGCGCCAGCAGCTTGGGACAGGGTTTCGCAGATACGCAGTTTTTT. This encodes CASSLGQGFADTQFF.

On this clonotype: This clone may be a read error of a much larger clone one base away. Lacking the conserved final phenylalanine or tryptophan, this CDR3 likely reflects a read error. This rearrangement joins TRBV2 to TRBJ2-5; D ambiguous. Germline CDR1 is SNHLY and CDR2 is FYNNEI. Trimming left V 2 bases short and J 5 bases short, with 9 bases between. The CDR3 length is 13 residues. CDR3 in amino acids: CASSEILVETQYL. Here the CDR3 DNA reads TGTGCCAGCAGTGAAATCCTAGTCGAGACCCAGTACCTC.

This clonotype was detected only a few times. The chain uses TRBV20-1 and TRBJ2-7; 10 bases match TRBD2. Germline CDR1 DFQATT, CDR2 SNEGSKA (reference sequence). CDR3 size: 14 residues. The V segment lost 6 bases and the J segment 7 bases; nucleotides outside the gene matches: 12. CDR3 amino acids: CSAKSSGRIQEQYF. CDR3 in DNA: TGCAGTGCCAAATCTAGCGGGAGAATACAAGAGCAGTACTTC.